The 27 T cell receptor beta chains reported below all come from one sample, sequenced in a study of T cell repertoires in aging, cancer and after chemotherapy. Rearranged V-D-J TRB sequences were amplified with a mixed TRB-A/B primer pool. TCRdb ran MiXCR on the multiplex PCR reads and lists one entry per CDR3 protein. The repertoire holds some 8,000 distinct CDR3 sequences, with roughly 35% as singletons. TCR beta rearrangements were amplified from peripheral blood genomic DNA. The specimen sequenced was blood. These receptors all come from a human donor in good health.

This clonotype is deemed medium-sized (0.01 to 0.1%). The V and J genes are TRBV19 and TRBJ1-5; 9 positions agree with TRBD1. The germline V gene has CDR1 LNHDA and CDR2 SQIVND (reference sequence). Germline trimming cut 4 bases from V and 2 bases from J; bases unmatched to any gene: 9. The CDR3 is 17 amino acids. CDR3 protein: CASSKTQGAMGNQPQHF. The CDR3 region has the DNA TGTGCCAGTAGTAAAACACAGGGGGCTATGGGCAATCAGCCCCAGCATTTT.

In DNA form, the CDR3 reads TGTGCCAGCAGTGCCTGGGGGGGCGCTGGGGAAAAACTGTTTTTT. This translates into CASSAWGGAGEKLFF. V and J are TRBV6-1 and TRBJ1-4, with a weak D call TRBD1 (6 bases). The CDR3 contains 15 residues. CDR1 is MNHNS and CDR2 is SASEGT in the germline V gene. With 4 bases removed from V and 8 bases from J, the gap between germline ends came to 17 bases.

J is TRBJ2-1 and V is TRBV6-5; TRBD2 agrees at 8 bases. The V gene end was trimmed by 5 bases and the J gene end by 12 bases; junction bases not matched to a gene: 9. Germline lookup yields CDR1 MNHEY and CDR2 SVGAGI. The CDR3 length is 13 residues. The CDR3 reads CASSTLDGGGQFF. The DNA of the CDR3 is TGTGCCAGCAGTACACTCGACGGGGGGGGGCAGTTCTTC.

The gene calls are TRBV30 and TRBJ2-2; D may be TRBD2 (5 bases). Germline lookup yields CDR1 GTSNPN and CDR2 SVGIG (reference sequence). V was pared by 0 bases and J by 3 bases, with 17 bases between. This CDR3 has 17 residues. In nucleotides, the CDR3 is TGTGCCTGGAGTGTAACCCTCAAGTTGGGAGACACCGGGGAGCTGTTTTTT. It translates to CAWSVTLKLGDTGELFF.

This clonotype is termed medium-sized. The V and J genes are TRBV29-1 and TRBJ2-4, with D possibly called TRBD1 or TRBD2 (5 bases each). There are 20 residues in the CDR3. V lost 3 bases and J 2 bases, leaving 29 bases between the germline ends. Germline V gene sequence: CDR1 SQVTM, CDR2 ANQGSEA. CDR3 sequence: CSVEAFPRDLTIFPKNIQYF. The CDR3 DNA follows: TGCAGCGTTGAGGCATTCCCCCGGGACCTAACGATTTTTCCCAAAAACATTCAGTACTTC.

J is TRBJ2-7 and V is TRBV12-3 or TRBV12-4, with a tentative D call TRBD1 (6 bases). V was clipped by 7 bases and J by 4 bases, with 17 bases between them. This CDR3 comprises 14 residues. The CDR3 region is CASTLSGDPYEQYF. The CDR3 DNA reads TGTGCCAGCACCTTGTCAGGGGACCCTTACGAGCAGTACTTC.

Within the sample, this clonotype is large. The rearrangement links TRBV29-1 to TRBJ2-3, with a tentative D call TRBD1 (5 bases). This CDR3 comprises 13 residues. V lost 3 bases to trimming and J lost 4 bases, with 11 bases between them. CDR1 is SQVTM, CDR2 ANQGSEA, per germline. CDR3 protein: CSVDSLGPDTQYF. The CDR3 region has the DNA TGCAGCGTTGACAGTTTGGGGCCAGATACGCAGTATTTT.

Only a few counts were recorded for this clonotype. This chain joins TRBV6-5 and TRBJ2-6; D may be TRBD2 (6 bases). This CDR3 is built from 16 residues. Germline V CDR1 and CDR2: MNHEY, SVGAGI. Trimming took off 6 bases at V and 2 bases at J, with 14 bases between the two ends. This CDR3 reads CASRFGGRAGANVLTF. CDR3 sequence (DNA): TGTGCCAGCAGATTCGGGGGTAGGGCTGGGGCCAACGTCCTGACTTTC.

This CDR3 reads CASSTGTENTEAFF. The CDR3 DNA is TGTGCCAGTAGTACCGGGACAGAGAACACTGAAGCTTTCTTT. This rearrangement joins TRBV19 to TRBJ1-1, with 7 nucleotides matching TRBD1. Trimming removed 4 bases from V and 1 base from J; junction bases left unmatched: 3. Germline CDR1 reads LNHDA; CDR2 reads SQIVND (reference sequence). The CDR3 runs to 14 residues.

This chain joins TRBV29-1 and TRBJ1-2; D is uncertain. The CDR3 loop spans 15 amino acids. V lost 7 bases and J lost 3, with 21 bases in between. CDR1 is SQVTM, CDR2 ANQGSEA, per germline. As DNA, the CDR3 is TGCAGCGCGCCGACCTCCGGTGGTTCGTACTATGGCTACACCTTC. Protein sequence: CSAPTSGGSYYGYTF.

This clonotype was counted a few times. The chain is built from TRBV5-4 and TRBJ2-5; a weak D match, TRBD1 (6 bases). Deletions cut 0 bases from V and 4 bases from J, with 13 bases between. This CDR3 contains 15 residues. Germline CDR1 is SGHNT and CDR2 is YYREEE (reference sequence). For the CDR3, the DNA is TGTGCCAGCAGCTTGGTGGGGGCGCTGGGAGAGACCCAGTACTTC. It specifies CASSLVGALGETQYF. Using reference TRBV5-4 and TRBJ2-5 for the parts outside the CDR3, the full variable domain is ETGVTQSPTHLIKTRGQQVTLRCSSQSGHNTVSWYQQALGQGPQFIFQYYREEENGRGNFPPRFSGLQFPNYSSELNVNALELDDSALYLCASSLVGALGETQYFGPGTRLLVL.

By share, this clonotype counts as medium-sized. This sequence joins TRBV19 and TRBJ1-1; no definite D call. V was trimmed by 2 bases and J by 6 bases, leaving 10 bases between them. CDR3 length: 13 residues. Germline CDR1 LNHDA, CDR2 SQIVND (reference sequence). The CDR3 is CASSITHGPEAFF. In DNA, the CDR3 is TGTGCCAGTAGTATAACTCACGGGCCTGAAGCTTTCTTT.

The rearrangement uses TRBV12-3 or TRBV12-4 and TRBJ2-2; D call uncertain. The CDR3 totals 14 residues. The V end lost 8 bases, the J end lost 6 bases, and 16 bases lay between the germline ends. The DNA for the CDR3 is TGTGCCAGCGGGTTGAGTGTATTAGCCGGGGAGCTGTTTTTT. Translation gives CASGLSVLAGELFF.

The chain recombines TRBV11-1 with TRBJ2-3, with 10 bases fitting TRBD2. Germline V CDR1 and CDR2: SGHAT, FQDESV (reference sequence). V lost 6 bases and J lost 5; bases outside the gene matches: 5. The CDR3 is 14 residues long. The CDR3: CASRQAGGQDTQYF. The CDR3 DNA sequence: TGTGCCAGCAGACAAGCGGGAGGGCAAGATACGCAGTATTTT.

About this clonotype itself: Possible read error: a much larger clone is one base away. The CDR3 loop reads CTSSRGAGAGHEQYF. CDR3 nucleotide sequence: TGTACCAGTAGTAGGGGCGCAGGGGCGGGCCACGAGCAGTACTTC. The gene calls are TRBV19 and TRBJ2-7; possibly TRBD1 for D (6 bases). The CDR3 runs 15 residues. Germline V gene sequence: CDR1 LNHDA, CDR2 SQIVND (reference sequence).

This clonotype was counted a few times. This chain links TRBV6-2 or TRBV6-3 with TRBJ2-2, with TRBD1 identical over 8 bases. This CDR3 spans 16 amino acids. The ends lost 4 bases at V and 1 base at J; junction bases unmatched: 5. Germline V gene lookup returns CDR1 MNHEY and CDR2 SVGEGT. In DNA form, the CDR3 reads TGTGCCAGCAGTTTAAGGACAGGGTTGAACACCGGGGAGCTGTTTTTT. This codes for CASSLRTGLNTGELFF.

The V call is TRBV12-3 or TRBV12-4, the J call TRBJ2-1; TRBD1 aligns across 9 bases. The V and J ends lost 5 bases and 1 base, in that order; junction bases with no gene match: 3. The CDR3 runs to 15 residues. Here the CDR3 DNA reads TGTGCCAGCAGTCGCGGGACAGGGTCCTACAATGAGCAGTTCTTC. Its protein is CASSRGTGSYNEQFF.

This clonotype occurred a few times. The chain uses TRBV12-3 or TRBV12-4 and TRBJ2-5, with D maybe TRBD1 (6 bases). The CDR3 has 13 amino acids. Between the trimmed V and J ends, which lost 2 bases and 3 bases, there was a span of 7 bases. The CDR3 here is CASSLNREETQYF. The CDR3 nucleotides read TGTGCCAGCAGTTTAAACAGGGAAGAGACCCAGTACTTC.

The chain recombines TRBV5-6 with TRBJ1-5, with D hard to call. V shed 1 base and J shed 5 bases, with 16 bases lying between them. The CDR3 consists of 16 residues. The V gene's germline CDR1 is SGHDT and CDR2 YYEEEE. CDR3 DNA: TGTGCCAGCAGCTTGAGGCGATATCAATCAGATCAGCCCCAGCATTTT. It specifies CASSLRRYQSDQPQHF.

V is TRBV19 and J is TRBJ1-2; D is uncertain. Germline loops: CDR1 LNHDA, CDR2 SQIVND (reference sequence). CDR3 length: 11 amino acids. V lost 6 bases, J lost 8 bases, and 10 bases lay in between. The DNA of the CDR3 is TGTGCCAGTAGGACGTCGAAGGGCTACACCTTC. Translating it yields CASRTSKGYTF.

This chain joins TRBV7-9 and TRBJ2-5; 11 bases fit TRBD2. Germline lookup yields CDR1 SEHNR and CDR2 FQNEAQ (reference sequence). CDR3 length equals 15 residues. V trimming: 3 bases; J trimming: 3 bases; junction bases outside the gene matches: 3. CDR3 protein: CASSLDSGREETQYF. DNA of the CDR3: TGTGCCAGCAGCTTGGATAGCGGGAGGGAAGAGACCCAGTACTTC.

By sample share, this clonotype is medium-sized. The chain recombines TRBV19 with TRBJ2-3; no reliable D call. The CDR3 sequence is 13 residues long. Trimming left V 2 bases short and J 8 bases short, with 11 bases between. Germline CDR1 and CDR2: LNHDA and SQIVND (reference sequence). In DNA, the CDR3 is TGTGCCAGTAGTATAAACGGGCCCGGTACGCAGTATTTT. Amino acid sequence: CASSINGPGTQYF.

This clonotype was detected a few times. For the CDR3, the DNA is TGTGCCAGCAGTACACCAGGGTTGTTCTGGGGCTACACCTTC. This gives the protein CASSTPGLFWGYTF. The rearrangement joins TRBV6-5 to TRBJ1-2; possible D gene TRBD1, 5 bases. Germline CDR1 and CDR2: MNHEY and SVGAGI. The CDR3 totals 14 residues. V was cut by 5 bases and J by 8 bases, with 18 bases left in between.

By sample fraction, this clonotype is medium-sized. CDR3 amino acids: CASSLLNTGELFF. The CDR3 DNA reads as TGTGCCAGTAGTTTGCTCAACACCGGGGAGCTGTTTTTT. The V gene is TRBV19, the J gene TRBJ2-2, with no clear D. The CDR3 consists of 13 residues. Trimming stripped 5 bases from V and 2 bases from J, with 6 bases between. Germline CDR1 LNHDA, CDR2 SQIVND (reference sequence).

Only a few counts were recorded for this clonotype. DNA of the CDR3: TGTGCCAGCAGTCCGCCGGACAGAAGGGAGACCCAGTACTTC. The encoded protein is CASSPPDRRETQYF. The chain uses TRBV27 and TRBJ2-5; D possibly corresponds to TRBD1 (6 bases). Trimming cost V 5 bases and J 5 bases, with 15 bases left between them. Germline assignment: CDR1 MNHEY and CDR2 SMNVEV (reference sequence). The CDR3 extends over 14 amino acids.

The chain joins TRBV19 to TRBJ1-1, with D perhaps TRBD1 (6 bases). The CDR3 runs to 14 residues. CDR1 LNHDA and CDR2 SQIVND come from the germline V gene (reference sequence). The V end lost 1 base, the J end lost 1 base, and 7 bases lay between the germline ends. CDR3 in DNA: TGTGCCAGTAGTATAGGGACAGAGAACACTGAAGCTTTCTTT. Its protein is CASSIGTENTEAFF.

CDR3 in DNA: TGTGCCAGCAGTTTAGAAGGGTTGATATACGAGCAGTACTTC. Residues: CASSLEGLIYEQYF. The chain joins TRBV12-3 or TRBV12-4 to TRBJ2-7, with unresolved D. Deletions cut 1 base from V and 4 bases from J, with 11 bases between. This CDR3 region has 14 residues.